This T cell receptor (beta chain) derives from a study of T cells in Graves' hyperthyroidism and ophthalmopathy. This CDR3 region has 13 residues. Germline values: CDR1 DFQATT, CDR2 SNEGSKA (reference sequence). The J segment lost 2 bases and the V segment lost 7 bases, leaving 6 bases of the junction unmatched. Regions amplified from RNA transcripts were the TCR beta CDR3 regions. Using the HTBI primer set, a first-round RT-PCR was run on the TCR CDR3. From the multiplex PCR reads, TCRdb called clonotypes with MiXCR, one entry per CDR3 protein. Seen here are around 500,000 distinct CDR3 sequences, 12% to 15% observed once, and the top ten hold roughly 14%. Source material for PBMCs was more than 9.5 ml fresh peripheral blood.

Sequencing used blood. This receptor was identified in a woman aged 40 to 49 with Graves' hyperthyroidism. This chain uses TRBV20-1 with TRBJ2-7; the match to TRBD2 covers 9 bases. CDR3 loop: CSVKTSGPYEQYF. CDR3 DNA sequence: TGCAGTGTAAAGACTAGCGGTCCCTACGAGCAGTACTTC.